The 15 T cell receptor beta chains listed next were all sequenced from one sample in a study of blood T cell repertoires in COVID-19. Assay: immunoSEQ multiplex PCR; the TCRdb copy retains only in-frame clones and omits some. The sample lists some 200,000 clones, approximately 80% occurring once. The specimen was peripheral blood. The source of these receptors is a woman in her 70s with COVID-19, enrolled during active disease.

V and J are TRBV2 and TRBJ2-7; possible D gene TRBD2, 6 bases. Germline CDR1 reads SNHLY; CDR2 reads FYNNEI. Deletions cut 6 bases from V and 6 bases from J, with 9 bases between. This CDR3 has 11 amino acids. The CDR3 coding sequence is TGTGCCAGCAGGGGACTGGGCGAGCAGTACTTC. This translates into CASRGLGEQYF. Combining the CDR3 with reference TRBV2 and TRBJ2-7 gives the whole variable domain EPEVTQTPSHQVTQMGQEVILRCVPISNHLYFYWYRQILGQKVEFLVSFYNNEISEKSEIFDDQFSVERPDGSNFTLKIRSTKLEDSAMYFCASRGLGEQYFGPGTRLTVT.

This clone was seen once. V and J are TRBV18 and TRBJ2-7; maybe TRBD2 (6 bases). CDR1 is KGHSH, CDR2 LQKENI, per germline. The V and J ends lost 3 bases and 2 bases respectively, with 11 bases between them. The CDR3 extends over 14 amino acids. The CDR3 protein is CASSPGTSPYEQYV. Written as DNA, the CDR3 is TGTGCCAGCTCACCTGGGACTTCACCCTACGAGCAGTACGTC.

The chain joins TRBV7-8 to TRBJ1-5; D not certain. V was clipped by 5 bases and J by 1 base, with 6 bases between them. The CDR3 has 13 residues. Germline lookup yields CDR1 SGHVS and CDR2 FQNEAQ. CDR3 in amino acids: CASSPLSNQPQHF. CDR3 nucleotides: TGTGCCAGCAGCCCATTGAGCAATCAGCCCCAGCATTTT.

This chain uses TRBV28 with TRBJ1-1, with 9 bases matching TRBD1. The CDR3 consists of 15 residues. The germline gives CDR1 MDHEN, CDR2 SYDVKM. J was trimmed by 7 bases and V by 5 bases; bases with no gene match: 11. The CDR3 loop reads CASSHRDREEGEAFF. The CDR3 region has the DNA TGTGCCAGCAGTCACCGGGACAGGGAAGAGGGTGAAGCTTTCTTT.

This clone was seen ten or more times. The chain couples TRBV12-3 or TRBV12-4 to TRBJ1-3; D perhaps matches TRBD1 (6 bases). The CDR3 consists of 12 residues. V dropped 5 bases and J dropped 8 bases, with 10 bases sitting between them. The CDR3 DNA is TGTGCCAGCAGTACACAGGGCTACACCATATATTTT. Residues: CASSTQGYTIYF.

The chain recombines TRBV19 with TRBJ2-1; 12 bases line up with TRBD2. Trimming took 3 bases from V and 6 from J; bases not matched to a gene: 9. The CDR3 runs 17 residues. Looked up from germline, CDR1 is LNHDA and CDR2 is SQIVND (reference sequence). In nucleotides, the CDR3 is TGTGCCAGTAGTATGTCGACTAGCGGGGGCCCTTTCAATGAGCAGTTCTTC. This codes for CASSMSTSGGPFNEQFF.

The genes are TRBV6-5 and TRBJ1-1; D gene ambiguous. The CDR3 is made up of 13 amino acids. V lost 10 bases and J lost 2, with 14 bases in between. The germline gives CDR1 MNHEY, CDR2 SVGAGI. The CDR3 nucleotides are TGTGCCATCCAGAGGGCCGAAAACACTGAAGCTTTCTTT. Translated, it gives CAIQRAENTEAFF.

The V call is TRBV27, the J call TRBJ2-1; TRBD2 matches 14 bases. CDR3 length equals 15 residues. Trimming removed 5 bases from V and 7 bases from J; junction bases left unmatched: 4. The germline gives CDR1 MNHEY, CDR2 SMNVEV (reference sequence). The CDR3 DNA is TGTGCCAGCAGTACGACTAGCGGGAGGGTAAATGAGCAGTTCTTC. This encodes CASSTTSGRVNEQFF.

J is TRBJ1-2 and V is TRBV28, with TRBD1 as a possible D gene (6 bases). The CDR3 consists of 12 residues. Germline-derived CDR1 and CDR2 are MDHEN and SYDVKM. V gave up 5 bases and J gave up 5 bases, with 9 bases separating them. The chain's CDR3 is CASSQGLYGYTF. CDR3 coding DNA: TGTGCCAGCAGTCAGGGGTTATATGGCTACACCTTC.

This rearrangement joins TRBV6-5 to TRBJ2-7; 8 positions match TRBD2. Germline V gene data show CDR1 as MNHEY and CDR2 as SVGAGI. This CDR3 contains 13 residues. Unmatched junction bases numbered 2, after V lost 5 bases and J lost 2 bases. The CDR3 coding sequence is TGTGCCAGCAGTCCAGCGGGGGCCTACGAGCAGTACGTC. As protein: CASSPAGAYEQYV.

There are a few counts of this clone. The rearrangement joins TRBV19 to TRBJ2-1; D is unclear. The V end was cut by 4 bases, the J end by 0 bases, with 7 bases between. The CDR3 loop spans 14 amino acids. The germline V gene encodes CDR1 LNHDA and CDR2 SQIVND (reference sequence). CDR3 in amino acids: CASSSSGSYNEQFF. DNA of the CDR3: TGTGCCAGTAGTAGTTCGGGCTCCTACAATGAGCAGTTCTTC.

There are a few counts of this clone. V gene TRBV1 combines with J gene TRBJ1-2; the DNA was not compared with TRBD1, the D call given in the table. TRBV1 is flagged as a pseudogene. This CDR3 has 14 amino acids. The CDR3 bases are TGCACCAGCAGCCCCGAAATCAGGGCCTATGGCTACACCTTC. It encodes CTSSPEIRAYGYTF.

The chain combines TRBV9 with TRBJ1-2; a possible D gene is TRBD1 (6 bases). The CDR3 length is 18 residues. The germline gives CDR1 SGDLS, CDR2 YYNGEE. V was cut by 4 bases and J by 2 bases, with 24 bases left in between. The CDR3 is CASSPRGGAGHANYGYTF. CDR3 nucleotides: TGTGCCAGCAGCCCTCGGGGGGGGGCAGGGCATGCAAACTATGGCTACACCTTC.

CDR3 bases: TGCGCCAGCAGCCAGGGACTAGCGCGGGATGAGCAGTTCTTC. It specifies CASSQGLARDEQFF. The chain uses TRBV4-1 and TRBJ2-1, with TRBD2 matching 10 bases. The V gene's germline CDR1 is MGHRA and CDR2 YSYEKL. The CDR3 contains 14 residues. V lost 3 bases, J lost 8 bases, and 4 bases stayed unmatched.

The chain uses TRBV11-2 and TRBJ2-7; D is perhaps TRBD2 (7 bases). Per the germline V gene, CDR1 is SGHAT and CDR2 is FQNNGV. Trimming stripped 3 bases from V and 5 bases from J, with 14 bases between. This CDR3 region has 14 residues. This chain's CDR3 is CASSFSGGPNEQYV. CDR3 nucleotide sequence: TGTGCCAGCAGCTTCTCCGGGGGGCCTAACGAGCAGTACGTC.